This T cell receptor (beta chain) was observed in a study of blood T cells in healthy people across ages. Study-wide results and limits: Per-million-T-cell TCR beta diversity fell roughly linearly with age. Reliance upon unsorted PBMCs precluded definitive naive versus antigen-experienced comparison.

This clonotype was counted between two and nine times. Antigen unknown. V lost 5 bases and J lost 4; bases outside the gene matches: 5. In germline, CDR1 is SGHRS, CDR2 YFSETQ. The CDR3 length is 15 residues. With a J-beta primer mix and a sample-barcoded 5' primer, a second PCR ran 7 to 11 cycles. TCRdb called the 5' RACE reads again in MiXCR, with one record for every CDR3 protein. Seen here are 1.5 million to 2 million distinct CDR3 sequences, around 50% observed once, and the top ten hold 2.1%. PBMCs were isolated at a quantity of at least 6.5 million per sample. Total RNA amounts of at least 5 micrograms were extracted per sample.

This receptor was identified in a woman in her forties in good health. What was sequenced was blood. The rearrangement uses TRBV5-1 and TRBJ2-1; 11 bases fit TRBD2. CDR3 region: CASRDLAGGYNEQFF. For the CDR3, the DNA is TGCGCCAGCAGAGATCTAGCGGGGGGATACAATGAGCAGTTCTTC.